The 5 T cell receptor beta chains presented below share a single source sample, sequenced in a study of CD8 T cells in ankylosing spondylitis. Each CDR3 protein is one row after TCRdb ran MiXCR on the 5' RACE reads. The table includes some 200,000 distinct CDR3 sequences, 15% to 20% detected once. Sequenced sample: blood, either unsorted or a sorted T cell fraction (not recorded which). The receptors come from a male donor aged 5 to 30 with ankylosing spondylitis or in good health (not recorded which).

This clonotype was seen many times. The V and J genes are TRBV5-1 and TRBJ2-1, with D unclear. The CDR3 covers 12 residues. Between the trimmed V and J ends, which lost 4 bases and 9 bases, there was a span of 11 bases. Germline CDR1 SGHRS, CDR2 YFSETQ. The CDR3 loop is CASSPPASEQFF. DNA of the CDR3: TGCGCCAGCAGCCCCCCCGCGAGTGAGCAGTTCTTC.

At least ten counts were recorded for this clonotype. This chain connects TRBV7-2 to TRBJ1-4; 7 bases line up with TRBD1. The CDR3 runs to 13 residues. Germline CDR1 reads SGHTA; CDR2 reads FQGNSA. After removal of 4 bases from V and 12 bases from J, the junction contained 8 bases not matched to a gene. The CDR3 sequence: CASSSRRDSQLFF. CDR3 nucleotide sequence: TGTGCCAGCAGCTCGAGACGGGACAGCCAACTGTTTTTT.

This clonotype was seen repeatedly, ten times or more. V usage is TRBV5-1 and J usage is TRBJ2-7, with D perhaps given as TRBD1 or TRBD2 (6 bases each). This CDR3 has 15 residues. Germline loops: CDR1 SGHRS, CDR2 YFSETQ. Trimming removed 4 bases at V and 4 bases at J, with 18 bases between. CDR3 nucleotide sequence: TGCGCCAGCAGCCGAGGGGGTAGCGGCAAGTACGAGCAGTACTTC. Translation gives CASSRGGSGKYEQYF. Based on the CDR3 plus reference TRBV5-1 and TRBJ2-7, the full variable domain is KAGVTQTPRYLIKTRGQQVTLSCSPISGHRSVSWYQQTPGQGLQFLFEYFSETQRNKGNFPGRFSGRQFSNSRSEMNVSTLELGDSALYLCASSRGGSGKYEQYFGPGTRLTVT.

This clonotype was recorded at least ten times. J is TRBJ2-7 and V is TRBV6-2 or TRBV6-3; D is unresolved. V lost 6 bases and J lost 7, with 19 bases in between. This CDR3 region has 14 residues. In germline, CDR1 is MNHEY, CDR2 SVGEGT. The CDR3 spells CASSQEDRVREQYV. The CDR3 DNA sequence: TGTGCCAGCAGCCAAGAGGACCGCGTCCGGGAGCAGTACGTC.

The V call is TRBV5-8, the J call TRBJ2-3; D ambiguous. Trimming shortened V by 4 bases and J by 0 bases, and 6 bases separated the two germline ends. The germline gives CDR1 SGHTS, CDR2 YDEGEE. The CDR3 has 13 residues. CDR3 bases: TGTGCCAGCAGCAAACCTAGCACAGATACGCAGTATTTT. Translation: CASSKPSTDTQYF.